The entry below gives a single TCR beta chain sequence along with its context. The target antigen is unknown. Random hexamers served to reverse transcribe roughly 0.45 to 1 ug RNA. Across 54 Vbeta and 13 Jbeta, immunoSEQ multiplex PCR amplified TCR beta CDR3. MiXCR, run by TCRdb on the immunoSEQ multiplex PCR reads, gives a single entry per CDR3 protein. This sample has about 71,000 distinct CDR3 sequences, with 96% found just once. Deletions cut 3 bases from V and 2 bases from J, with 8 bases between. CDR1 and CDR2 (germline): WNHNN, SYGVQD (reference sequence). The CDR3 runs to 14 residues. This entry comes from a study of CD8 T cells in Susac syndrome. The study, taken as a whole, reports: An acknowledgment was made by the study that its TCR sequencing and HLA analysis involved relatively few individuals.

This clonotype was sampled from a human donor with multiple sclerosis. The chain is built from TRBV10-1 and TRBJ2-1; TRBD1 is a possible D gene (6 bases). The sample was CD4+ T cells from PBMCs. Written as DNA, the CDR3 is TGCGCCAGCAGTGACAGGGGAGCCTACAATGAGCAGTTCTTC. Protein product: CASSDRGAYNEQFF.